A single sample gave rise to the 22 T cell receptor beta chains below, sequenced in a study of blood T cells in healthy people across ages. Using a J-beta primer mix together with a sample-barcoded 5' primer, a second PCR was run for roughly 6 to 11 cycles. TCRdb re-derived calls from the 5' RACE reads in MiXCR, one entry per CDR3 protein. The sample lists approximately 1,100,000 distinct CDR3 sequences, around 43% seen once, with approximately 17% in the top ten. Material: blood. These TCRs come from a woman in her sixties or seventies in good health.

The rearrangement links TRBV28 to TRBJ2-1, with 13 bases identical to TRBD2. The CDR3 spans 16 residues. Germline CDR1 is MDHEN and CDR2 is SYDVKM. V shed 3 bases, J shed 5 bases, and the junction held 4 bases outside the gene matches. CDR3 DNA sequence: TGTGCCAGCAGTTTCCCCGGACTAGCGGGAGACAATGAGCAGTTCTTC. Translating gives CASSFPGLAGDNEQFF. Together with reference TRBV28 and TRBJ2-1, the CDR3 gives the full variable domain: DVKVTQSSRYLVKRTGEKVFLECVQDMDHENMFWYRQDPGLGLRLIYFSYDVKMKEKGDIPEGYSVSREKKERFSLILESASTNQTSMYLCASSFPGLAGDNEQFFGPGTRLTVL.

This clonotype was counted between two and nine times. This sequence joins TRBV20-1 and TRBJ2-5; D not resolved. The germline V gene has CDR1 DFQATT and CDR2 SNEGSKA (reference sequence). Trimming shortened V by 3 bases and J by 5 bases, and 13 bases separated the two germline ends. The CDR3 runs 13 residues. CDR3: CSARLRPLETQYF. In DNA form, the CDR3 reads TGCAGTGCTAGGTTGCGGCCTTTGGAGACCCAGTACTTC.

The chain combines TRBV5-1 with TRBJ2-5; D gene ambiguous. The germline CDR1 and CDR2 sequences are SGHRS and YFSETQ. The CDR3 is 14 amino acids. The V end was cut by 4 bases, the J end by 5 bases, with 15 bases between. The CDR3 sequence is CASSNIDPGETQYF. In DNA form, the CDR3 reads TGCGCCAGCAGCAACATTGACCCGGGCGAGACCCAGTACTTC.

V usage is TRBV2 and J usage is TRBJ1-1; possibly TRBD1 for D (5 bases). Germline V gene lookup returns CDR1 SNHLY and CDR2 FYNNEI. V lost 8 bases and J 0 bases, leaving 13 bases between the germline ends. The CDR3 is 14 amino acids. Here the CDR3 DNA reads TGTGCCAGCGGCATGGGACGCTTGAACACTGAAGCTTTCTTT. Its protein product is CASGMGRLNTEAFF.

The V and J genes are TRBV7-2 and TRBJ2-7, with a possible D match to TRBD2 (6 bases). Trimming removed 6 bases at V and 2 bases at J, with 11 bases between. The CDR3 has 13 residues. Germline CDR1 reads SGHTA; CDR2 reads FQGNSA. CDR3 sequence (DNA): TGTGCCAGCAGGCAATCGGGAGCCTACGAGCAGTACTTC. Translating gives CASRQSGAYEQYF.

This clonotype came up a few times. This chain joins TRBV12-3 or TRBV12-4 and TRBJ2-3; 10 nucleotides align to TRBD2. V was clipped by 8 bases and J by 4 bases; unmatched bases: 6. This CDR3 spans 14 amino acids. In DNA form, the CDR3 reads TGTGCCAGCCAAATAGCGGGAGGTGCAGATACGCAGTATTTT. Residues: CASQIAGGADTQYF.

Only one count was recorded for this clonotype. V gene TRBV7-9 combines with J gene TRBJ2-7, with 8 positions matching TRBD2. The CDR3 consists of 15 residues. Trimming removed 4 bases from V and 0 bases from J; junction bases left unmatched: 5. In germline, CDR1 is SEHNR, CDR2 FQNEAQ (reference sequence). The CDR3 region has the DNA TGTGCCAGCAGCTCCCCGGGACTAGTCTCCTACGAGCAGTACTTC. Amino acids: CASSSPGLVSYEQYF.

This clonotype was counted ten times or more. V is TRBV15 and J is TRBJ2-7, with 7 bases lining up with TRBD1. This CDR3 has 14 amino acids. Germline V gives CDR1 LNHNV, CDR2 YYDKDF (reference sequence). The J segment lost 0 bases and the V segment lost 4 bases, leaving 3 bases of the junction unmatched. CDR3 nucleotide sequence: TGTGCCACCAGCAACAGGGGTGACTCCTACGAGCAGTACTTC. Its protein is CATSNRGDSYEQYF.

The rearrangement joins TRBV7-3 to TRBJ2-7; D possibly uses TRBD1 or TRBD2 (7 bases each). The J call is doubtful: the DNA matches TRBJ2-4 better. Germline values: CDR1 SGHTA, CDR2 FQGTGA. CDR3 length: 17 residues. The CDR3 DNA follows: TGTGCCAGCAGCCGTACCACAGGGGAGGGAGCCAAAAACATTCAGTACTTC. Translated: CASSRTTGEGAKNIQYF.

This clonotype was counted a few times. The chain joins TRBV27 to TRBJ2-3, with a tentative D call TRBD2 (6 bases). This CDR3 comprises 14 residues. Germline V gene data show CDR1 as MNHEY and CDR2 as SMNVEV (reference sequence). Trimming left V 6 bases short and J 7 bases short, with 17 bases between. In nucleotides, the CDR3 is TGTGCCAGCAGCGGTCCCGGGAGTGGTCATACGCAGTATTTT. Translation: CASSGPGSGHTQYF.

V is TRBV20-1 and J is TRBJ2-1, with D perhaps TRBD2 (6 bases). Trimming took off 5 bases at V and 6 bases at J, with 14 bases between the two ends. CDR1 and CDR2 (germline): DFQATT, SNEGSKA (reference sequence). This CDR3 spans 13 amino acids. This CDR3 reads CSAGDVRGNEQFF. CDR3 DNA: TGCAGTGCTGGGGACGTGCGGGGCAATGAGCAGTTCTTC.

The chain recombines TRBV14 with TRBJ2-1; D remains unclear. V was clipped by 0 bases and J by 8 bases, with 8 bases between them. The germline V gene has CDR1 SGHDN and CDR2 FVKESK. CDR3 size: 13 residues. The CDR3: CASSQDRADEQFF. CDR3 DNA sequence: TGTGCCAGCAGCCAAGATCGGGCGGATGAGCAGTTCTTC.

V is TRBV25-1 and J is TRBJ2-3; TRBD1 aligns across 7 bases. This CDR3 is built from 16 residues. J lost 4 bases, V lost 2 bases, and 9 bases had no gene match. The V gene's germline CDR1 is MGHDK and CDR2 SYGVNS. The CDR3 sequence is CASSEEANRGADTQYF. Here the CDR3 DNA reads TGTGCCAGCAGTGAAGAGGCGAACAGGGGTGCAGATACGCAGTATTTT.

This clonotype occurred a few times. The chain joins TRBV21-1 to TRBJ2-7; TRBD1 is taken as the D call from the table, unchecked against the DNA. TRBV21-1 is annotated as a pseudogene. This CDR3 has 15 amino acids. CDR3 amino acids: CASSKVPGWAYEQYF. CDR3 in DNA: TGTGCCAGCAGCAAAGTGCCAGGGTGGGCCTACGAGCAGTACTTC.

This clonotype was detected only once. The chain carries TRBV3-1 and TRBJ2-5; weak D call: TRBD2 (5 bases). This CDR3 spans 14 amino acids. With 3 bases removed from V and 11 bases from J, the gap between germline ends came to 19 bases. Looked up from germline, CDR1 is LGHDT and CDR2 is YNNKEL (reference sequence). CDR3 coding DNA: TGTGCCAGCAGCCATGGAGGAAAGCCCTATGAGCAGTACTTC. This gives the protein CASSHGGKPYEQYF.

The table lists this clonotype with a few counts. The V call is TRBV6-6, the J call TRBJ2-7, with D possibly being TRBD2 (5 bases). This CDR3 region has 14 residues. CDR1 and CDR2 (germline): MNHNY, SVGAGI (reference sequence). Trimming left V 2 bases short and J 0 bases short, with 8 bases between. This chain's CDR3 is CASSYQRTSYEQYF. The CDR3 bases are TGTGCCAGCAGTTACCAGCGGACCTCCTACGAGCAGTACTTC.

In regard to this clonotype: Germline is not matched at one junction end, which may reflect a read error. J is TRBJ2-1 and V is TRBV20-1; 9 positions match TRBD2. The CDR3 is 16 amino acids. Germline CDR1 and CDR2: DFQATT and SNEGSKA (reference sequence). DNA of the CDR3: TGCAGTGCTACTTCGCCCTCTAGCGGGGAGTACAGTGAGCAGTTCTTC. Its protein product is CSATSPSSGEYSEQFF.

The chain combines TRBV20-1 with TRBJ1-6, with 8 bases matching TRBD1. Germline trimming cut 5 bases from V and 9 bases from J; bases unmatched to any gene: 9. Germline V lookup: CDR1 DFQATT, CDR2 SNEGSKA (reference sequence). This CDR3 comprises 14 residues. The chain's CDR3 is CSAGSATGASPLHF. CDR3 nucleotides: TGCAGTGCTGGATCGGCGACAGGGGCTTCACCCCTCCACTTT.

This chain connects TRBV27 to TRBJ2-1; no definite D call. V lost 6 bases and J lost 4, with 19 bases in between. Germline CDR1 reads MNHEY; CDR2 reads SMNVEV (reference sequence). The CDR3 runs to 16 residues. In DNA, the CDR3 is TGTGCCAGCAGCCCACCCCAGCGCGGAAATTACAATGAGCAGTTCTTC. Protein product: CASSPPQRGNYNEQFF.

The genes are TRBV29-1 and TRBJ2-5; TRBD1 agrees at 7 bases. Germline loops: CDR1 SQVTM, CDR2 ANQGSEA. The CDR3 contains 12 residues. With V trimmed by 7 bases and J by 11 bases, 13 bases remained unmatched. The CDR3 nucleotides read TGCAGCGGCCTGGGACAGTCCAATGAGCAGTACTTC. It yields the protein CSGLGQSNEQYF.

The chain uses TRBV12-3 or TRBV12-4 and TRBJ2-1; TRBD2 matches at 8 bases. The CDR3 has 13 amino acids. Trimming at V came to 4 bases and at J to 10 bases, leaving 6 bases not matched to a gene. CDR3 in DNA: TGTGCCAGCAGTTCCGGACTAGCTGGCGAGCAGTTCTTC. It codes for CASSSGLAGEQFF.

The chain recombines TRBV29-1 with TRBJ2-5; D perhaps matches TRBD2 (5 bases). The germline CDR1 and CDR2 sequences are SQVTM and ANQGSEA. This CDR3 region has 13 residues. V lost 2 bases to trimming and J lost 11 bases, with 18 bases between them. CDR3 region: CSVEIGYGNEQYF. The CDR3 DNA sequence: TGCAGCGTTGAAATCGGGTACGGGAATGAGCAGTACTTC.